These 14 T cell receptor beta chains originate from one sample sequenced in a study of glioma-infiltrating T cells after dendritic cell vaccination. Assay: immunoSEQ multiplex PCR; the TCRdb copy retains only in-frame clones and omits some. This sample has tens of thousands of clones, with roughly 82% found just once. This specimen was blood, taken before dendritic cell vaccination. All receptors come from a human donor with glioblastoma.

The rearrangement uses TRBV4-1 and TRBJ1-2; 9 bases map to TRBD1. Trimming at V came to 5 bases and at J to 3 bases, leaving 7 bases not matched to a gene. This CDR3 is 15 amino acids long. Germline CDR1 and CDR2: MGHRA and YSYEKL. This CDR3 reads CASSGARQGDYGYTF. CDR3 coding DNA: TGCGCCAGCAGCGGAGCACGACAGGGGGACTATGGCTACACCTTC.

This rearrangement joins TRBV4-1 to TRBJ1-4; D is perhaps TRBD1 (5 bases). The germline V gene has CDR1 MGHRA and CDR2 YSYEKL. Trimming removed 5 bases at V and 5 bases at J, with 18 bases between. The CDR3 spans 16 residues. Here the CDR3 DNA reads TGCGCCAGCAGCGTAGGCGGGACGGCCCAAAATGAAAAACTGTTTTTT. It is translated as CASSVGGTAQNEKLFF.

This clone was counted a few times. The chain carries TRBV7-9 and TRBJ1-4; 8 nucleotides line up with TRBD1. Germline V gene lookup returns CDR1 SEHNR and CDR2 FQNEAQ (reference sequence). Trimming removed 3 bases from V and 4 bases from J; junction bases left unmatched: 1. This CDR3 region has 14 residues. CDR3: CASSFDRGNEKLFF. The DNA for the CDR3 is TGTGCCAGCAGCTTCGACAGGGGTAATGAAAAACTGTTTTTT. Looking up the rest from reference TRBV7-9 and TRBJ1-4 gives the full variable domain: DTGVSQNPRHKITKRGQNVTFRCDPISEHNRLYWYRQTLGQGPEFLTYFQNEAQLEKSRLLSDRFSAERPKGSFSTLEIQRTEQGDSAMYLCASSFDRGNEKLFFGSGTQLSVL.

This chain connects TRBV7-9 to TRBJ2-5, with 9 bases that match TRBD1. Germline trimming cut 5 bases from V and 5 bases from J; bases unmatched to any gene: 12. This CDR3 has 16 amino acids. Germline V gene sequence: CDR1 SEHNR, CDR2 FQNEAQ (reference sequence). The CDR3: CASSPGQGAPWETQYF. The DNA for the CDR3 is TGTGCCAGCAGCCCGGGACAGGGTGCCCCCTGGGAGACCCAGTACTTC. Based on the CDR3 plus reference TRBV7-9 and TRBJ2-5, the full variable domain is DTGVSQNPRHKITKRGQNVTFRCDPISEHNRLYWYRQTLGQGPEFLTYFQNEAQLEKSRLLSDRFSAERPKGSFSTLEIQRTEQGDSAMYLCASSPGQGAPWETQYFGPGTRLLVL.

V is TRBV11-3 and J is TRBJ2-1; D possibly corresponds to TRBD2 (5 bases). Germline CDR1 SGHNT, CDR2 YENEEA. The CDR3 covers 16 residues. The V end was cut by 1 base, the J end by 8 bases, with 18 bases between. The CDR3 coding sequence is TGTGCCAGCAGCTTAGGAGGGATAAGACCCTTCGATGAGCAGTTCTTC. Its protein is CASSLGGIRPFDEQFF.

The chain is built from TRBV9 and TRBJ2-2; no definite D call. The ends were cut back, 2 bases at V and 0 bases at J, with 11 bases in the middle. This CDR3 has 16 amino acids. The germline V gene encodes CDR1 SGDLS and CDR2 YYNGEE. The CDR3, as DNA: TGTGCCAGCAGCGTTGACGCGGTGCCGAACACCGGGGAGCTGTTTTTT. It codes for CASSVDAVPNTGELFF.

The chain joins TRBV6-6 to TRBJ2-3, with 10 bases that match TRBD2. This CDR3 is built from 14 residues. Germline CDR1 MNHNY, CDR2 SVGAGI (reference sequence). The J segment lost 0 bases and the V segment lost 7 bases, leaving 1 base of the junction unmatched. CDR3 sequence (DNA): TGTGCCAGCAAAGCGGGGGGGAGCACAGATACGCAGTATTTT. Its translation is CASKAGGSTDTQYF.

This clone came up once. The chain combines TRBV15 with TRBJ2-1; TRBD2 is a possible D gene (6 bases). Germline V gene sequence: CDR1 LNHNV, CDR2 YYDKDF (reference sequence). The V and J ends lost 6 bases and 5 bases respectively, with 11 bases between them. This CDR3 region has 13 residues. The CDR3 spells CATRGGRNNEQFF. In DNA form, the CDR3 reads TGTGCCACCAGGGGGGGACGGAACAATGAGCAGTTCTTC.

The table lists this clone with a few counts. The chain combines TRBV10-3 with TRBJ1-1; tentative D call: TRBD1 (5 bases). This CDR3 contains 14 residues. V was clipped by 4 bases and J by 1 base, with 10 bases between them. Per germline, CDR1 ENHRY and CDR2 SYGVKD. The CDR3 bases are TGTGCCATCAGTGGAACAGGCCAGAACACTGAAGCTTTCTTT. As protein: CAISGTGQNTEAFF.

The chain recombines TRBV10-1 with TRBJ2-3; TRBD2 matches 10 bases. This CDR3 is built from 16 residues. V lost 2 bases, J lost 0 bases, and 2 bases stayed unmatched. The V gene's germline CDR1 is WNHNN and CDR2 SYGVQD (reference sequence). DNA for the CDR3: TGCGCCAGCAGTGAGGATAGCGGGAGGAGCACAGATACGCAGTATTTT. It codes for CASSEDSGRSTDTQYF.

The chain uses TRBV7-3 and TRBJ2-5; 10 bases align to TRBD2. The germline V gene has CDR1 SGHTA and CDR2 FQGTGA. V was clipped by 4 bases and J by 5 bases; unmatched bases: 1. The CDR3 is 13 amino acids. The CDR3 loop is CASSSGLAETQYF. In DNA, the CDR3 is TGTGCCAGCAGCTCGGGACTAGCGGAGACCCAGTACTTC.

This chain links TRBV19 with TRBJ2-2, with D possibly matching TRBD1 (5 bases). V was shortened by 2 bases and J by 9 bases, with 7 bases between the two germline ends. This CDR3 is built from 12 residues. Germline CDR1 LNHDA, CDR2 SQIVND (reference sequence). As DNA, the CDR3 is TGTGCCAGTAGTATACAGGGTCGGGAGCTGTTTTTT. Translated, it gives CASSIQGRELFF. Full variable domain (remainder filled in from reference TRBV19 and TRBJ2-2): DGGITQSPKYLFRKEGQNVTLSCEQNLNHDAMYWYRQDPGQGLRLIYYSQIVNDFQKGDIAEGYSVSREKKESFPLTVTSAQKNPTAFYLCASSIQGRELFFGEGSRLTVL.

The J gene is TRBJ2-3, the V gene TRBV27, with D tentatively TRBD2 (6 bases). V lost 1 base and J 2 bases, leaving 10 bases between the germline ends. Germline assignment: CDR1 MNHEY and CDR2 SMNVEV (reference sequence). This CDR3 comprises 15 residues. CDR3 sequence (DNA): TGTGCCAGCAGTTTATATAGCGGATACACAGATACGCAGTATTTT. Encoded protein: CASSLYSGYTDTQYF.

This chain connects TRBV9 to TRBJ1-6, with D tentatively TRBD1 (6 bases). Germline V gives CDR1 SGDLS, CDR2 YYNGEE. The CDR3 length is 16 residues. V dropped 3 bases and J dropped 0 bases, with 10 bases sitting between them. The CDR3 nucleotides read TGTGCCAGCAGCGAAACAGGGAACTCCTATAATTCACCCCTCCACTTT. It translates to CASSETGNSYNSPLHF.